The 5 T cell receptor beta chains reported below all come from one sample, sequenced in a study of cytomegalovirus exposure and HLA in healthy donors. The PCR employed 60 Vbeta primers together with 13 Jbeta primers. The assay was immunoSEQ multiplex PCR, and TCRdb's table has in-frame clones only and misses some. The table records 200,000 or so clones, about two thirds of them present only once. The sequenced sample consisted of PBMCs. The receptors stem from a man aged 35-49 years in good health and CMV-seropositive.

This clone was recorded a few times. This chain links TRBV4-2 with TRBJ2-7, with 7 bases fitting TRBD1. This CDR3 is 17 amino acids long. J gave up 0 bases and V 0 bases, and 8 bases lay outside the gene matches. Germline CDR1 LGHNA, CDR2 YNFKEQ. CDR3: CASSQERGWDSSYEQYF. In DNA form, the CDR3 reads TGTGCCAGCAGCCAAGAAAGGGGCTGGGACAGCTCCTACGAGCAGTACTTC.

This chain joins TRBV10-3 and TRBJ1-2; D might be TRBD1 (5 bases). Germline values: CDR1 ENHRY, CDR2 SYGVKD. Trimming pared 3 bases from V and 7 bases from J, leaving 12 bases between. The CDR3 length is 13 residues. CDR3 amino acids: CAISDTSGVGYTF. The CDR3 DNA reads TGTGCCATCAGTGACACATCGGGGGTTGGCTACACCTTC.

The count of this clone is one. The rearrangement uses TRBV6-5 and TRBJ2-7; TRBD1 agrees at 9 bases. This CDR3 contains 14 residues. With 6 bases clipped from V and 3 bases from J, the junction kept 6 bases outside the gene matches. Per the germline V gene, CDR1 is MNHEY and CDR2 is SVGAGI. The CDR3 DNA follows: TGTGCCAGCAGCCCCGGGACAGGGATCTACGAGCAGTACTTC. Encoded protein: CASSPGTGIYEQYF.

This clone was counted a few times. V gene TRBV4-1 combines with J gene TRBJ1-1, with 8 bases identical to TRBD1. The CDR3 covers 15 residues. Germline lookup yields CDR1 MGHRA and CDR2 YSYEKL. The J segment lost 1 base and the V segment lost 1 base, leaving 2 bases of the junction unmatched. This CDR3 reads CASSQGGTGNTEAFF. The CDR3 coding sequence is TGCGCCAGCAGCCAAGGAGGGACAGGGAACACTGAAGCTTTCTTT.

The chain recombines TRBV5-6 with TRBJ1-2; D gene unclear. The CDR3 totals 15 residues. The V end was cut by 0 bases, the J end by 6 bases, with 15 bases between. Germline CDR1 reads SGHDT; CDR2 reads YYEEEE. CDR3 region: CASSLVPPGSDGYTF. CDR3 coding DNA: TGTGCCAGCAGCTTGGTTCCTCCGGGATCAGATGGCTACACCTTC.